This T cell receptor beta chain was sequenced for a study of T cells after yellow fever vaccination. Overall study findings and caveats: Researchers report a weaker secondary response that nonetheless peaked faster, day 5 versus 15. Clones that expanded after primary vaccination mostly reappeared after the booster (96% CD4, 88% CD8). Researchers cautioned that FACS-sorted repertoires could harbor abundant clonotypes contaminating from the bulk population.

5'RACE template switching generated TCR cDNA, adding a universal primer site and UMIs. TCRdb passed the 5' RACE reads through MiXCR, listing each CDR3 protein once. The table has 150,000 or so distinct CDR3 sequences, 6% to 7.5% seen once. This clonotype was observed at least ten times. Its antigen is currently unknown. The CDR3 totals 11 residues. V was cut by 9 bases and J by 0 bases, with 5 bases left in between. In germline, CDR1 is SGHTA, CDR2 FQGTGA. This sequence was found in a man aged 18 to 29 who received the YFV17D yellow fever vaccine. The V call is TRBV7-3, the J call TRBJ1-2; no clear D. The source material was CD4+ T cells sorted from PBMCs, sampled 4 to 6 days after the first yellow fever vaccination. CDR3 sequence: CAREANYGYTF. DNA of the CDR3: TGTGCCAGGGAGGCTAACTATGGCTACACCTTC. The entire variable domain, with the rest obtained from reference TRBV7-3 and TRBJ1-2, is as follows: GAGVSQTPSNKVTEKGKYVELRCDPISGHTALYWYRQSLGQGPEFLIYFQGTGAADDSGLPNDRFFAVRPEGSVSTLKIQRTERGDSAVYLCAREANYGYTFGSGTRLTVV.